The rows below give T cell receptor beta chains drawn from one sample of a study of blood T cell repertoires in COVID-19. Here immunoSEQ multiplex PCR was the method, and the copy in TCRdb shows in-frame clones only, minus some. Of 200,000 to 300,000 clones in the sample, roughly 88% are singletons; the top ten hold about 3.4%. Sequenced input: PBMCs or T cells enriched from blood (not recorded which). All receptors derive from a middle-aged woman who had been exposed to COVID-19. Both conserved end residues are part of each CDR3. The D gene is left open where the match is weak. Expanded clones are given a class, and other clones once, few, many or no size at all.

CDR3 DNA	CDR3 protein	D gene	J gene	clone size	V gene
TGTGCCAGCAGCCGCAATAGTGGGACAGGGGATGGCTACACCTTC	CASSRNSGTGDGYTF	TRBD1	TRBJ1-2	NA	TRBV7-8
TGTGCCAGCAGCGACCGGGACAGATACTACGAGCAGTACTTC	CASSDRDRYYEQYF	TRBD1	TRBJ2-7	NA	TRBV13
TGTGCCAGCAGTCCGGGAGGGAGCTCCTATAATTCACCCCTCCACTTT	CASSPGGSSYNSPLHF	NA	TRBJ1-6	NA	TRBV25-1
TGTGCCAGCAGCTTGGATGGAGCTGGGGCCAACGTCCTGACTTTC	CASSLDGAGANVLTF	NA	TRBJ2-6	NA	TRBV5-5
TGTGCCAGCAGCTTAATCTTGGCTAGCGGGACCGGGGAGCTGTTTTTT	CASSLILASGTGELFF	TRBD2	TRBJ2-2	NA	TRBV11-3
TGTGCCAGCAGTAGGACAGGGGGCAGTACTAATGAAAAACTGTTTTTT	CASSRTGGSTNEKLFF	TRBD1	TRBJ1-4	NA	TRBV2
TGTGCCAGCGTACAGGGGGCAGATGGCTACACCTTC	CASVQGADGYTF	TRBD1	TRBJ1-2	once	TRBV28
TGTGCCAGCAGCGCCGTGGACAGGGGCACGAAAGCTTTCTTT	CASSAVDRGTKAFF	TRBD1	TRBJ1-1	NA	TRBV3-1/TRBV3-2
TGTGCCAGCAGTAGCGGTGCCTATGGCTACACCTTC	CASSSGAYGYTF	NA	TRBJ1-2	NA	TRBV28
TGTGCCAGCAGTCAATTTACCCCGGTGAACACTGAAGCTTTCTTT	CASSQFTPVNTEAFF	NA	TRBJ1-1	NA	TRBV28
TGTGCCACTCAGCAGGCTACTAGCACAGATACGCAGTATTTT	CATQQATSTDTQYF	NA	TRBJ2-3	NA	TRBV24-1
TGTGCCAGCAGCCGGGATGTCTATGGCTACACCTTC	CASSRDVYGYTF	NA	TRBJ1-2	NA	TRBV7-9
TGTGCCAGCAGCCCGCAGGGGGTACAATACTCCTATAATTCACCCCTCCACTTT	CASSPQGVQYSYNSPLHF	TRBD1	TRBJ1-6	NA	TRBV5-4
TGTGCCAGCAGCGCGAGGGAGTCCCTAGGCTATCAGCCCCAGCATTTT	CASSARESLGYQPQHF	NA	TRBJ1-5	once	TRBV21-1
TGTGCCAGCAGTTCACTCAGGGGATTAAATTCACCCCTCCACTTT	CASSSLRGLNSPLHF	NA	TRBJ1-6	NA	TRBV11-2
TGTGCCAGCTCAAGGGGGGGCGCCGGGCCCTCACCCCTCCACTTT	CASSRGGAGPSPLHF	NA	TRBJ1-6	NA	TRBV18
TGTGCCAGCAGTGCGGGTAATTCAAGACAGGGGAACAATCAGCCCCAGCATTTT	CASSAGNSRQGNNQPQHF	TRBD1	TRBJ1-5	NA	TRBV6-1
TGTGCCAGCAGTTTAAGAGGAAATCAGCCCCAGCATTTT	CASSLRGNQPQHF	NA	TRBJ1-5	NA	TRBV27
TGCGCCAGCAGCCCCGGGACAGCCCTACCAACTAATGAAAAACTGTTTTTT	CASSPGTALPTNEKLFF	TRBD1	TRBJ1-4	NA	TRBV4-1
TGCAGCTCCACGGAGAATGCTAACTATGGCTACACCTTC	CSSTENANYGYTF	NA	TRBJ1-2	NA	TRBV29-1
TGTGCCAGCCGCGAGACAGGGTGGTATGGCTACACCTTC	CASRETGWYGYTF	TRBD1	TRBJ1-2	NA	TRBV5-6